This TCR beta chain stems from a study of OX40 agonist ivuxolimab in advanced cancers. Profiled with immunoSEQ multiplex PCR; TCRdb holds only in-frame clones, not every one. The sample includes under 20,000 clones, 86% of them seen just once. Autoimmune disease history or systemic immunosuppression led to patient exclusion. V was clipped by 4 bases and J by 5 bases; unmatched bases: 4. The CDR3 runs to 14 residues. Germline V gene lookup returns CDR1 MDHEN and CDR2 SYDVKM. Study-level results: CD4+ and CD8+ T cells in blood underwent clonal expansion by week 6 at 0.1 to 3.0 mg/kg.

With respect to this clone: No antigen is known for it.

V is TRBV28 and J is TRBJ1-4; 7 nucleotides agree with TRBD1. The source of this sequence is an adult with an advanced solid tumor such as melanoma, head and neck, liver or kidney cancer. The source material was CD4+ or CD8+ T cells sorted from blood, sampled in a trial of the OX40 agonist ivuxolimab. In DNA, the CDR3 is TGTGCCAGCAGTTCCGGGACAGTCAATGAAAAACTGTTTTTT. Its protein is CASSSGTVNEKLFF.